The rows below give T cell receptor beta chains drawn from one sample of a study of radiotherapy plus CTLA-4 blockade in lung cancer. This table comes from immunoSEQ multiplex PCR, and its TCRdb copy is limited to in-frame clones, with some not included. The profile shows about 31,000 clones, roughly three quarters of them singletons. Sequencing was performed on peripheral blood, taken from a patient treated with radiotherapy plus ipilimumab. The origin of the receptors is a human donor with non-small cell lung cancer whose response to radiotherapy plus ipilimumab could not be evaluated. CDR3s leave out the opening cysteine and the closing phenylalanine or tryptophan. Fields, in order: V gene, J gene, CDR3 protein.

v_call: TRBV4-3
j_call: TRBJ2-5
cdr3_aa: ASSQWQKETQY

v_call: TRBV4-1
j_call: TRBJ1-4
cdr3_aa: ASSQDGRGPNEKLF

v_call: TRBV7-9
j_call: TRBJ2-5
cdr3_aa: ASSLGLAGGQETQY

v_call: TRBV2
j_call: TRBJ2-7
cdr3_aa: ASSLGSYEQY

v_call: TRBV18
j_call: TRBJ2-2
cdr3_aa: ASSGQGAGELF

v_call: TRBV10-3
j_call: TRBJ2-2
cdr3_aa: AISEETGALNTGELF

v_call: TRBV18
j_call: TRBJ1-1
cdr3_aa: ASSPSAGENTEAF

v_call: TRBV19
j_call: TRBJ1-1
cdr3_aa: ASSPSGTLNTEAF

v_call: TRBV7-2
j_call: TRBJ2-3
cdr3_aa: ASSWGTSTDTQY

v_call: TRBV6-1
j_call: TRBJ1-2
cdr3_aa: ASRFGTGNNGYT

v_call: TRBV5-1
j_call: TRBJ2-3
cdr3_aa: ASSLAVGVGTDTQY

v_call: TRBV30
j_call: TRBJ1-5
cdr3_aa: AWSYGTGGQPQH

v_call: TRBV14
j_call: TRBJ2-2
cdr3_aa: ASSPQAGPTGELF

v_call: TRBV7-9
j_call: TRBJ2-7
cdr3_aa: ASSQRRGSQSSYEQY

v_call: TRBV15
j_call: TRBJ1-1
cdr3_aa: ATSRDGRDGAF

v_call: TRBV6-6
j_call: TRBJ2-1
cdr3_aa: ASSFAGTTNEQF

v_call: TRBV5-1
j_call: TRBJ2-6
cdr3_aa: ASSRRRSSGANVLT

v_call: TRBV6-5
j_call: TRBJ2-7
cdr3_aa: ASRGSRQTIYEQY

v_call: TRBV4-3
j_call: TRBJ1-5
cdr3_aa: ASSQGRGPGNNQPQH

v_call: TRBV4-1
j_call: TRBJ2-3
cdr3_aa: ASSQVGLGTDTQY

v_call: TRBV29-1
j_call: TRBJ2-1
cdr3_aa: SALNRERDEQF

v_call: TRBV11-2
j_call: TRBJ2-1
cdr3_aa: ASSLDGTSGTDNEQF

v_call: TRBV9
j_call: TRBJ2-3
cdr3_aa: ASSASQGVTDTQY

v_call: TRBV9
j_call: TRBJ2-1
cdr3_aa: ASSVAGDSYNEQF

v_call: TRBV2
j_call: TRBJ2-3
cdr3_aa: ASSGNRADTQY

v_call: TRBV7-2
j_call: TRBJ2-2
cdr3_aa: ASSPWGGSVSGELF

v_call: TRBV18
j_call: TRBJ1-1
cdr3_aa: ASSPRGDTEAF

v_call: TRBV5-1
j_call: TRBJ1-4
cdr3_aa: ASSLGTGGIIGSNEKLF

v_call: TRBV6-5
j_call: TRBJ2-7
cdr3_aa: ASCRGSSYEQY

v_call: TRBV29-1
j_call: TRBJ2-1
cdr3_aa: SVEVGQGSYNEQF